This entry features one T cell receptor (beta chain) sequence. This sample was included in a study of blood T cell repertoires in COVID-19. Study summary: Sites across the United States, Italy and Spain contributed samples from acute and convalescent COVID-19. PBMCs, B-cell-depleted T cells, or T cells were the source of the cDNA or gDNA that made up the material.

Trimming removed 3 bases from V and 8 bases from J; junction bases left unmatched: 12. This CDR3 region has 15 residues. The germline V gene has CDR1 SQVTM and CDR2 ANQGSEA. Original methodology: It was from reference gene primer amplification that nucleated cell counts were estimated. The protocol was immunoSEQ multiplex PCR, while the TCRdb copy is restricted to in-frame clones and leaves out a portion. V and J calls and clone size are given by that table; D and trimming were obtained from the DNA. The sample has approximately 250,000 clones, under 85% seen once. Specimen: peripheral blood. The receptor was derived from a human donor in a cohort sampled during active COVID-19. J is TRBJ2-1 and V is TRBV29-1; TRBD2 matches 8 bases. CDR3 in amino acids: CSVEEGSGKVDEQFF. CDR3 coding DNA: TGCAGCGTTGAGGAAGGTAGCGGGAAAGTTGATGAGCAGTTCTTC.